The 22 T cell receptor beta chains below all came from one sample that was sequenced in a study of blood T cell repertoires in COVID-19. Method: immunoSEQ multiplex PCR; TCRdb's copy keeps in-frame clones and lacks some. The table includes around 67,000 clones, around 82% detected once. What was sequenced was peripheral blood. All receptors come from a man aged 50-60 years with active COVID-19.

The V gene is TRBV4-1, the J gene TRBJ2-5; maybe TRBD2 (6 bases). Germline-derived CDR1 and CDR2 are MGHRA and YSYEKL. The CDR3 is 15 residues long. V lost 0 bases to trimming and J lost 4 bases, with 12 bases between them. CDR3 protein: CASSQDRRGGETQYF. CDR3 bases: TGCGCCAGCAGCCAAGATCGGAGGGGAGGAGAGACCCAGTACTTC.

The chain uses TRBV4-2 and TRBJ1-4; weak D call: TRBD1 (6 bases). CDR3 length: 15 amino acids. CDR1 and CDR2 (germline): LGHNA, YNFKEQ. Trimming pared 4 bases from V and 6 bases from J, leaving 15 bases between. The CDR3 loop is CASSPARGSDEKLFF. The CDR3 DNA sequence: TGTGCCAGCAGCCCCGCGAGGGGGTCTGATGAAAAACTGTTTTTT.

The rearrangement joins TRBV19 to TRBJ2-7; D remains ambiguous. Germline CDR1 is LNHDA and CDR2 is SQIVND (reference sequence). This CDR3 comprises 14 residues. The V gene lost 5 bases and the J gene lost 0 bases, with 11 bases spanning the gap. For the CDR3, the DNA is TGTGCCAGTAGTGAGTCCTCGTCCTCCTACGAGCAGTACTTC. This translates into CASSESSSSYEQYF.

DNA for the CDR3: TGTGCCAGTAGGCAGGGAAGAAATCAGCCCCAGCATTTT. Amino acid sequence: CASRQGRNQPQHF. The V call is TRBV19, the J call TRBJ1-5; tentatively, D is TRBD1 (5 bases). Germline V lookup: CDR1 LNHDA, CDR2 SQIVND (reference sequence). With 6 bases removed from V and 4 bases from J, the gap between germline ends came to 10 bases. The CDR3 length is 13 residues.

This chain links TRBV19 with TRBJ1-1, with a tentative D call TRBD1 (5 bases). Germline V gene sequence: CDR1 LNHDA, CDR2 SQIVND (reference sequence). Trimming pared 5 bases from V and 1 base from J, leaving 14 bases between. The CDR3 consists of 15 residues. CDR3 DNA: TGTGCCAGTAGTGTTCAGGGCCTAACGAACACTGAAGCTTTCTTT. It yields the protein CASSVQGLTNTEAFF. Supplemented by reference TRBV19 and TRBJ1-1, the full variable domain reads DGGITQSPKYLFRKEGQNVTLSCEQNLNHDAMYWYRQDPGQGLRLIYYSQIVNDFQKGDIAEGYSVSREKKESFPLTVTSAQKNPTAFYLCASSVQGLTNTEAFFGQGTRLTVV.

J is TRBJ1-1 and V is TRBV7-8; 7 bases are a match to TRBD1. The length of the CDR3 is 16 residues. The germline CDR1 and CDR2 sequences are SGHVS and FQNEAQ. Unmatched junction bases numbered 14, after V lost 5 bases and J lost 5 bases. The CDR3 protein is CASSTQPHRGGTEAFF. The CDR3 DNA is TGTGCCAGCAGCACCCAACCCCACAGGGGAGGAACTGAAGCTTTCTTT.

The rearrangement joins TRBV11-1 to TRBJ2-1; TRBD2 agrees at 11 bases. CDR3 size: 16 residues. The germline CDR1 and CDR2 sequences are SGHAT and FQDESV (reference sequence). The junction had 7 bases not matched to a gene; V was cut back by 3 bases and J by 6 bases. The CDR3 coding sequence is TGTGCCAGCAGCTTTGCTAGCGGGGGGCGATCCAATGAGCAGTTCTTC. It encodes CASSFASGGRSNEQFF. The full variable domain, with the rest looked up from reference TRBV11-1 and TRBJ2-1, is EAEVAQSPRYKITEKSQAVAFWCDPISGHATLYWYRQILGQGPELLVQFQDESVVDDSQLPKDRFSAERLKGVDSTLKIQPAELGDSAMYLCASSFASGGRSNEQFFGPGTRLTVL.

This rearrangement joins TRBV4-2 to TRBJ2-3; 9 nucleotides line up with TRBD2. This CDR3 contains 16 residues. Germline values: CDR1 LGHNA, CDR2 YNFKEQ. V lost 0 bases and J lost 5; bases outside the gene matches: 6. CDR3 DNA sequence: TGTGCCAGCAGCCAAGATTTGCCTAGCGGGGTAGATACGCAGTATTTT. Translation gives CASSQDLPSGVDTQYF.

The V gene is TRBV7-9, the J gene TRBJ2-7; 9 positions agree with TRBD1. Germline V CDR1 and CDR2: SEHNR, FQNEAQ (reference sequence). The CDR3 loop spans 14 amino acids. J was trimmed by 3 bases and V by 1 base; bases with no gene match: 1. CDR3 DNA: TGTGCCAGCAGCTTAGGGACAGGGGTCTACGAGCAGTACTTC. It is translated as CASSLGTGVYEQYF.

The chain combines TRBV19 with TRBJ2-7; 9 nucleotides match TRBD1. V shed 9 bases, J shed 6 bases, and the junction held 12 bases outside the gene matches. The CDR3 spans 14 residues. The germline V gene encodes CDR1 LNHDA and CDR2 SQIVND (reference sequence). The CDR3 DNA follows: TGTGCCAGCTCCCCCGGGACAGGGTCTTTCGAGCAGTACTTC. Protein product: CASSPGTGSFEQYF.

The J gene is TRBJ1-2, the V gene TRBV19; D remains ambiguous. V lost 3 bases and J 4 bases, leaving 9 bases between the germline ends. Germline CDR1 and CDR2: LNHDA and SQIVND (reference sequence). The CDR3 length is 13 residues. The CDR3 DNA reads as TGTGCCAGTAGTATGATCAACACCTATGGCTACACCTTC. Residues: CASSMINTYGYTF.

V and J are TRBV6-5 and TRBJ1-5, with a possible D match to TRBD1 (6 bases). The V end was cut by 6 bases, the J end by 3 bases, with 9 bases between. The CDR3 contains 13 residues. Germline V CDR1 and CDR2: MNHEY, SVGAGI. The CDR3 loop is CASSGTFNQPQHF. The CDR3 DNA reads TGTGCCAGCAGCGGGACATTCAATCAGCCCCAGCATTTT.

V is TRBV19 and J is TRBJ1-5, with D possibly TRBD1 on 5 matching bases. The CDR3 sequence is 17 residues long. V was clipped by 10 bases and J by 1 base, with 23 bases between them. The germline V gene encodes CDR1 LNHDA and CDR2 SQIVND (reference sequence). The CDR3 DNA is TGTGCCACCTCCCGTATCTTAGGAGGGGTGAGCAATCAGCCCCAGCATTTT. Translation: CATSRILGGVSNQPQHF. The variable domain in full, completed from reference TRBV19 and TRBJ1-5, reads DGGITQSPKYLFRKEGQNVTLSCEQNLNHDAMYWYRQDPGQGLRLIYYSQIVNDFQKGDIAEGYSVSREKKESFPLTVTSAQKNPTAFYLCATSRILGGVSNQPQHFGDGTRLSIL.

This sequence joins TRBV19 and TRBJ1-2; tentative D call: TRBD1 (6 bases). Trimming shortened V by 3 bases and J by 7 bases, and 15 bases separated the two germline ends. There are 14 residues in the CDR3. CDR1 is LNHDA and CDR2 is SQIVND in the germline V gene (reference sequence). The CDR3 reads CASSIGRQQGGYTF. CDR3 nucleotide sequence: TGTGCCAGTAGTATCGGCAGGCAACAGGGTGGCTACACCTTC.

The chain uses TRBV5-1 and TRBJ2-1; 8 bases agree with TRBD1. There are 15 residues in the CDR3. Trimming took 7 bases from V and 5 from J; bases not matched to a gene: 11. Germline CDR1 and CDR2: SGHRS and YFSETQ. CDR3 amino acids: CASSRRDRSHNEQFF. CDR3 coding DNA: TGCGCCAGCTCACGCCGGGACAGGTCCCACAATGAGCAGTTCTTC. The full variable domain, completed using reference TRBV5-1 and TRBJ2-1, is KAGVTQTPRYLIKTRGQQVTLSCSPISGHRSVSWYQQTPGQGLQFLFEYFSETQRNKGNFPGRFSGRQFSNSRSEMNVSTLELGDSALYLCASSRRDRSHNEQFFGPGTRLTVL.

The chain links TRBV19 to TRBJ2-3; 11 bases are shared with TRBD2. The CDR3 is 21 amino acids. Per the germline V gene, CDR1 is LNHDA and CDR2 is SQIVND (reference sequence). V shed 2 bases, J shed 3 bases, and the junction held 19 bases outside the gene matches. The CDR3 loop reads CASSIRLRVAGGPLGTDTQYF. CDR3 nucleotide sequence: TGTGCCAGTAGTATAAGGTTACGGGTAGCGGGGGGGCCTCTGGGTACAGATACGCAGTATTTT.

The chain links TRBV20-1 to TRBJ2-1; 8 nucleotides agree with TRBD1. Germline assignment: CDR1 DFQATT and CDR2 SNEGSKA (reference sequence). Germline trimming cut 8 bases from V and 9 bases from J; bases unmatched to any gene: 6. The CDR3 sequence is 11 residues long. As DNA, the CDR3 is TGCAGTCCCAGGGGGCCCACTGAGCAGTTCTTC. Amino acids: CSPRGPTEQFF.

The V call is TRBV7-9, the J call TRBJ1-3; D is possibly TRBD1 (5 bases). The CDR3 contains 16 residues. V lost 1 base and J 2 bases, leaving 12 bases between the germline ends. CDR1 SEHNR and CDR2 FQNEAQ come from the germline V gene (reference sequence). The CDR3 DNA reads as TGTGCCAGCAGCTTAGGTCAGGCGGGGGCTGGAAACACCATATATTTT. Its translation is CASSLGQAGAGNTIYF.

The chain is built from TRBV12-3 or TRBV12-4 and TRBJ1-6; D ambiguous. V gave up 3 bases and J gave up 7 bases, with 4 bases separating them. The CDR3 runs to 12 residues. CDR3 sequence: CASSLGNSPLHF. CDR3 in DNA: TGTGCCAGCAGTTTGGGCAATTCACCCCTCCACTTT.

V gene TRBV23-1 combines with J gene TRBJ2-7, with 9 bases identical to TRBD2. TRBV23-1 is marked as an open reading frame, function uncertain. V dropped 1 base and J dropped 3; count of bases not matched to a gene: 7. The length of the CDR3 is 16 residues. Here the CDR3 DNA reads TGCGCCAGCAGTCAATGTCTTGAGCGGGGGGACTACGAGCAGTACTTC. The encoded protein is CASSQCLERGDYEQYF.

This clone was recorded a few times. The rearrangement joins TRBV19 to TRBJ1-3; no definite D call. CDR1 is LNHDA and CDR2 is SQIVND in the germline V gene (reference sequence). V lost 1 base to trimming and J lost 0 bases, with 7 bases between them. This CDR3 region has 15 residues. The CDR3 DNA sequence: TGTGCCAGTAGTATAGTTCGTAGCTCTGGAAACACCATATATTTT. This encodes CASSIVRSSGNTIYF.

V is TRBV13 and J is TRBJ2-3, with D possibly being TRBD2 (6 bases). The CDR3 totals 15 residues. The germline gives CDR1 PRHDT, CDR2 FYEKMQ (reference sequence). The germline V and J ends were trimmed by 5 bases and 0 bases, with 12 bases remaining between them. The CDR3 sequence is CASSLRTTSTDTQYF. The CDR3 DNA sequence: TGTGCCAGCAGCCTCAGGACTACTAGCACAGATACGCAGTATTTT. The variable domain in full, completed from reference TRBV13 and TRBJ2-3, reads AAGVIQSPRHLIKEKRETATLKCYPIPRHDTVYWYQQGPGQDPQFLISFYEKMQSDKGSIPDRFSAQQFSDYHSELNMSSLELGDSALYFCASSLRTTSTDTQYFGPGTRLTVL.